This passage covers 18 T cell receptor beta chains from one sample sequenced in a study of PD-1 blockade in mismatch repair-deficient tumors (dated by TCRdb to about 2017). The method behind the library was the immunoSEQ multiplex PCR assay. This is the immuneACCESS table as TCRdb keeps it, with only in-frame sequences that have V and J called. A part of the clones is gone; compared with another copy, unresolved V genes explain less than half, and the rest is unexplained. The sample table contains under 50,000 clones; only one count was recorded for 65% to 80% of them. The top ten constitute 2.5% to 4% of the sample. Taken with the paper, the label for time point translates to: peripheral blood before pembrolizumab. The sequences come from PBMCs, collected before pembrolizumab treatment. Receptors originate from an adult with mismatch repair-deficient cancer.

The V and J genes are TRBV9 and TRBJ1-3; D gene uncertain. V was trimmed by 0 bases and J by 0 bases, leaving 10 bases between them. Germline V CDR1 and CDR2: SGDLS, YYNGEE. The CDR3 sequence is 16 residues long. The CDR3 nucleotides read TGTGCCAGCAGCGTAGTGGGCAGGTTCTCTGGAAACACCATATATTTT. This translates into CASSVVGRFSGNTIYF.

The chain is built from TRBV5-5 and TRBJ2-2; 8 bases line up with TRBD1. Germline CDR1 reads SGHKS; CDR2 reads YYEKEE (reference sequence). Trimming at V came to 0 bases and at J to 6 bases, leaving 7 bases not matched to a gene. The CDR3 spans 16 residues. The CDR3 DNA reads TGTGCCAGCAGCTTGGAGGACAGGGTGCACGCCGGGGAGCTGTTTTTT. This encodes CASSLEDRVHAGELFF.

The V and J genes are TRBV7-6 and TRBJ2-3; 11 positions agree with TRBD1. J lost 4 bases, V lost 6 bases, and 12 bases had no gene match. Per germline, CDR1 SGHVS and CDR2 FNYEAQ. The CDR3 spans 17 residues. The DNA for the CDR3 is TGTGCCAGCAGACCGGGACAGGGGGTTCGGAGACCAGATACGCAGTATTTT. Translated, it gives CASRPGQGVRRPDTQYF.

The rearrangement joins TRBV6-4 to TRBJ2-6; the D is unclear. Between the trimmed V and J ends, which lost 5 bases and 1 base, there was a span of 0 bases. The germline V gene encodes CDR1 MRHNA and CDR2 SNTAGT. This CDR3 comprises 12 residues. The CDR3 protein is CASSSGANVLTF. CDR3 coding DNA: TGTGCCAGCAGTTCTGGGGCCAACGTCCTGACTTTC.

The chain links TRBV19 to TRBJ1-2, with D hard to call. The CDR3 is 16 amino acids. Trimming shortened V by 7 bases and J by 2 bases, and 20 bases separated the two germline ends. Per the germline V gene, CDR1 is LNHDA and CDR2 is SQIVND (reference sequence). The CDR3 DNA is TGTGCCAGTATTTCTACGTACGGACCTGGGAACTATGGCTACACCTTC. Protein: CASISTYGPGNYGYTF.

This clone was picked up a small number of times. Its ends do not fully match the called genes, so a read error is possible. This chain links TRBV7-7 with TRBJ2-1, with TRBD1 as a possible D gene (6 bases). The CDR3 is 13 amino acids. CDR1 is SSHAT, CDR2 FNYEAQ, per germline (reference sequence). CDR3 in amino acids: CASSLGQYNEQFF. CDR3 in DNA: TGTGCTAGCAGCTTAGGACAGTACAATGAGCAGTTCTTC.

V usage is TRBV11-3 and J usage is TRBJ2-3, with 10 bases identical to TRBD1. Trimming took 5 bases from V and 1 from J; bases not matched to a gene: 6. Germline V gene data show CDR1 as SGHNT and CDR2 as YENEEA. The CDR3 has 16 amino acids. In DNA form, the CDR3 reads TGTGCCAGCAGCGCGCGCGGGACAGGGGGCACAGATACGCAGTATTTT. It encodes CASSARGTGGTDTQYF. The whole variable domain, remainder taken from reference TRBV11-3 and TRBJ2-3, is EAGVVQSPRYKIIEKKQPVAFWCNPISGHNTLYWYLQNLGQGPELLIRYENEEAVDDSQLPKDRFSAERLKGVDSTLKIQPAELGDSAVYLCASSARGTGGTDTQYFGPGTRLTVL.

This sequence joins TRBV6-5 and TRBJ2-1, with 7 bases identical to TRBD2. Trimming at V came to 4 bases and at J to 0 bases, leaving 3 bases not matched to a gene. Germline V CDR1 and CDR2: MNHEY, SVGAGI. The CDR3 consists of 15 residues. The CDR3 is CASSWGRASYNEQFF. For the CDR3, the DNA is TGTGCCAGCAGTTGGGGGAGGGCCTCCTACAATGAGCAGTTCTTC.

There are a few counts of this clone. This chain uses TRBV27 with TRBJ2-2; D unclear. Trimming pared 5 bases from V and 0 bases from J, leaving 16 bases between. CDR1 is MNHEY and CDR2 is SMNVEV in the germline V gene (reference sequence). This CDR3 is 17 amino acids long. CDR3 residues: CASSRVLADPNTGELFF. In DNA, the CDR3 is TGTGCCAGCAGTCGGGTCCTCGCGGACCCGAACACCGGGGAGCTGTTTTTT.

The chain employs TRBV28 and TRBJ2-7; D is unclear. Germline V gene data show CDR1 as MDHEN and CDR2 as SYDVKM. V was cut by 6 bases and J by 5 bases, with 8 bases left in between. This CDR3 is built from 11 residues. CDR3 region: CASSSRHEQYF. The CDR3 nucleotides read TGTGCCAGCAGCTCCCGCCACGAGCAGTACTTC. The full variable domain, its missing parts supplied by reference TRBV28 and TRBJ2-7, is DVKVTQSSRYLVKRTGEKVFLECVQDMDHENMFWYRQDPGLGLRLIYFSYDVKMKEKGDIPEGYSVSREKKERFSLILESASTNQTSMYLCASSSRHEQYFGPGTRLTVT.

The chain has TRBV19 and TRBJ1-1; TRBD1 might be the D (6 bases). Germline V gives CDR1 LNHDA, CDR2 SQIVND (reference sequence). The CDR3 is 15 amino acids. V shed 4 bases and J shed 5 bases, with 17 bases lying between them. This CDR3 is CASSTRQASVTEAFF. As DNA, the CDR3 is TGTGCCAGTAGTACCCGACAGGCGTCTGTTACTGAAGCTTTCTTT.

V gene TRBV10-1 combines with J gene TRBJ2-1; 9 bases line up with TRBD2. The ends lost 5 bases at V and 9 bases at J; junction bases unmatched: 11. This CDR3 contains 15 residues. Germline values: CDR1 WNHNN, CDR2 SYGVQD (reference sequence). CDR3 nucleotides: TGCGCCAGCAGTCCCCAGCGGGAGGTGGGTGGTGAGCAGTTCTTC. Its protein product is CASSPQREVGGEQFF.

The chain joins TRBV14 to TRBJ2-7; D is ambiguous. Trimming removed 5 bases at V and 3 bases at J, with 8 bases between. The CDR3 is made up of 12 amino acids. The V gene's germline CDR1 is SGHDN and CDR2 FVKESK. In nucleotides, the CDR3 is TGTGCCAGCAGCGGCGGCGGCTACGAGCAGTACTTC. This codes for CASSGGGYEQYF. Using reference TRBV14 and TRBJ2-7 for the parts outside the CDR3, the full variable domain is EAGVTQFPSHSVIEKGQTVTLRCDPISGHDNLYWYRRVMGKEIKFLLHFVKESKQDESGMPNNRFLAERTGGTYSTLKVQPAELEDSGVYFCASSGGGYEQYFGPGTRLTVT.

The chain joins TRBV13 to TRBJ1-1; the match to TRBD1 covers 7 bases. The CDR3 runs to 17 residues. Germline V lookup: CDR1 PRHDT, CDR2 FYEKMQ (reference sequence). With 5 bases clipped from V and 0 bases from J, the junction kept 12 bases outside the gene matches. The CDR3 DNA reads TGTGCCAGCAGCGTAAGCGTACTGGGACAGTTGAACACTGAAGCTTTCTTT. Its protein is CASSVSVLGQLNTEAFF.

This clone has more than one count but fewer than ten. The chain links TRBV5-1 to TRBJ2-1, with 10 bases aligning to TRBD1. There are 13 residues in the CDR3. V was pared by 6 bases and J by 9 bases, with 6 bases of the junction left unmatched. The germline CDR1 and CDR2 sequences are SGHRS and YFSETQ. In nucleotides, the CDR3 is TGCGCCAGCACCTCCCGGGACAGGGGTGAGCAGTTCTTC. As protein: CASTSRDRGEQFF. The whole variable domain, filled in from reference TRBV5-1 and TRBJ2-1, reads KAGVTQTPRYLIKTRGQQVTLSCSPISGHRSVSWYQQTPGQGLQFLFEYFSETQRNKGNFPGRFSGRQFSNSRSEMNVSTLELGDSALYLCASTSRDRGEQFFGPGTRLTVL.

V gene TRBV2 combines with J gene TRBJ2-7, with 10 bases lining up with TRBD1. V gave up 6 bases and J gave up 2 bases; unmatched junction bases: 4. The CDR3 consists of 14 residues. In germline, CDR1 is SNHLY, CDR2 FYNNEI. The CDR3 nucleotides are TGTGCCAGCAGCGGACAGGGGGAGGCCTACGAGCAGTACTTC. It translates to CASSGQGEAYEQYF.

The chain combines TRBV27 with TRBJ2-2; either TRBD1 or TRBD2 may supply D (5 bases each). Germline lookup yields CDR1 MNHEY and CDR2 SMNVEV (reference sequence). V lost 5 bases, J lost 6 bases, and 7 bases lay in between. CDR3 size: 12 residues. CDR3 nucleotides: TGTGCCAGCAGTGTGGGGGCCGGGGAGCTGTTTTTT. Translated: CASSVGAGELFF.

The V call is TRBV18, the J call TRBJ2-5; 7 nucleotides agree with TRBD1. In germline, CDR1 is KGHSH, CDR2 LQKENI. This CDR3 has 15 residues. Germline trimming cut 8 bases from V and 5 bases from J; bases unmatched to any gene: 14. CDR3 in DNA: TGTGCCAGCACACAGACAGGGTTAACTGGGGAGACCCAGTACTTC. Its protein is CASTQTGLTGETQYF.